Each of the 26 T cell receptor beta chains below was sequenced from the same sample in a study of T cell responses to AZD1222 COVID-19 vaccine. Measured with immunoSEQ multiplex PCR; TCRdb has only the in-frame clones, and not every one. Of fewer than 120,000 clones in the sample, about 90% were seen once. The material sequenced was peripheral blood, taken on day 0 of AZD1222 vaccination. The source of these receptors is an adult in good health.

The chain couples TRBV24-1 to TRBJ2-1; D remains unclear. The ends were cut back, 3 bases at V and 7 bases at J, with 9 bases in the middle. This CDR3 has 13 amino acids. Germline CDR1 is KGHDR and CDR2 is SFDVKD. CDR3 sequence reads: CATSDLAVNEQFF. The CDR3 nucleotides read TGTGCCACCAGTGATCTGGCGGTAAATGAGCAGTTCTTC.

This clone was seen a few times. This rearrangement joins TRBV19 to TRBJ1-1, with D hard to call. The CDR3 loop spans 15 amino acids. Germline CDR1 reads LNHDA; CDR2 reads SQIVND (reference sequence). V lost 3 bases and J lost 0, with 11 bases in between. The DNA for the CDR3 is TGTGCCAGTAGTATCGGGCAGCTACTGAACACTGAAGCTTTCTTT. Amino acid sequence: CASSIGQLLNTEAFF. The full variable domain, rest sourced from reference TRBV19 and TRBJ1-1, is DGGITQSPKYLFRKEGQNVTLSCEQNLNHDAMYWYRQDPGQGLRLIYYSQIVNDFQKGDIAEGYSVSREKKESFPLTVTSAQKNPTAFYLCASSIGQLLNTEAFFGQGTRLTVV.

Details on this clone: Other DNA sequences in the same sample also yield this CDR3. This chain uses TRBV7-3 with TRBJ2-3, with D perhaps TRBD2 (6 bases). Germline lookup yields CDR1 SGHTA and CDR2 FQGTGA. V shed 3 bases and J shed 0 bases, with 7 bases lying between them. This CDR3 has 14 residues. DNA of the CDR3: TGTGCCAGCAGCTTGGGGACTAGCACAGATACGCAGTATTTT. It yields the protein CASSLGTSTDTQYF.

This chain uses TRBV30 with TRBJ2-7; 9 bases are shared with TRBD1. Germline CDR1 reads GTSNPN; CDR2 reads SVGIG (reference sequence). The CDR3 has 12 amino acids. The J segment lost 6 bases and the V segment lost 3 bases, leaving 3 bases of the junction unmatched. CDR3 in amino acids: CAWSTTGGEQYF. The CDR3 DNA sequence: TGTGCCTGGAGCACGACAGGGGGCGAGCAGTACTTC.

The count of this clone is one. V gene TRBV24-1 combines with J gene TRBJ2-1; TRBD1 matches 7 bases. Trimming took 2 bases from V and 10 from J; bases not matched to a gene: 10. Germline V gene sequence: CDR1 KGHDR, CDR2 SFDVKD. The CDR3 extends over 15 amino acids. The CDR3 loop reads CATSDSGTAQWEQFF. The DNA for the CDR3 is TGTGCCACCAGTGATTCCGGGACAGCCCAATGGGAGCAGTTCTTC.

The CDR3 region is CASSLGVQPQHF. The CDR3 region has the DNA TGTGCCAGCAGCTTGGGGGTTCAGCCCCAGCATTTT. V usage is TRBV5-6 and J usage is TRBJ1-5, with D uncertain. V lost 0 bases, J lost 6 bases, and 4 bases lay in between. This CDR3 is built from 12 residues. Looked up from germline, CDR1 is SGHDT and CDR2 is YYEEEE.

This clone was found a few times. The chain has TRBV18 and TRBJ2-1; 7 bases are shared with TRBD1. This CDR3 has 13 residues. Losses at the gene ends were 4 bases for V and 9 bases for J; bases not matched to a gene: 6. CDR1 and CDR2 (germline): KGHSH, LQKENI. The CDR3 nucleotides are TGTGCCAGCTCACGAGAACAGGGGATTGAGCAGTTCTTC. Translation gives CASSREQGIEQFF.

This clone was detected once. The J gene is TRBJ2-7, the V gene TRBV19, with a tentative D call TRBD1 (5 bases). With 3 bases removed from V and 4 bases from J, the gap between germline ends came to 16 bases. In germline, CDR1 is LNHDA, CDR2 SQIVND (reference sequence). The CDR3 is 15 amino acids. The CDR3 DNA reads TGTGCCAGTAGTATTGGTGACAGCGAGACTTACGAGCAGTACTTC. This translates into CASSIGDSETYEQYF.

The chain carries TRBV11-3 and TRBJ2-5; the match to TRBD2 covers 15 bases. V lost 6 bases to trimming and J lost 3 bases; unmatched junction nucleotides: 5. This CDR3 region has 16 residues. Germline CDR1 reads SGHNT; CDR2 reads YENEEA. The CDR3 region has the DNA TGTGCCAGCAGTCAAGGACTAGCGGGAGGGGAAGAGACCCAGTACTTC. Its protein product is CASSQGLAGGEETQYF.

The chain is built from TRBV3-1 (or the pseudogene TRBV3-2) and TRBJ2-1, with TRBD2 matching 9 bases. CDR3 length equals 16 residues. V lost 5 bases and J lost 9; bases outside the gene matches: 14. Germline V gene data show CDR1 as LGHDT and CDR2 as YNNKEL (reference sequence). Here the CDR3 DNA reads TGTGCCAGCAGCTCTTTTGATAGGACTAGCGATTTTGAGCAGTTCTTC. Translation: CASSSFDRTSDFEQFF.

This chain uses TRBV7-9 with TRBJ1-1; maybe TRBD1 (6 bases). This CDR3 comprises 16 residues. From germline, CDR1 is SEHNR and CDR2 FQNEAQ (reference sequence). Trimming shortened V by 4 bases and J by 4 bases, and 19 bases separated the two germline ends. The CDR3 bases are TGTGCCAGCAGCTCCCCTGGGGGCCTTGGGGGCACTGAAGCTTTCTTT. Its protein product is CASSSPGGLGGTEAFF.

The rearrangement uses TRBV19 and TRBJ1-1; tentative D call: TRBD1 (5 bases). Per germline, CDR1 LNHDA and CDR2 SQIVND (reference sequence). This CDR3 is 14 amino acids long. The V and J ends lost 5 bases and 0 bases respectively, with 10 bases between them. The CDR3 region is CASSRDFLNTEAFF. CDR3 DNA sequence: TGTGCCAGTAGTCGGGACTTCCTGAACACTGAAGCTTTCTTT. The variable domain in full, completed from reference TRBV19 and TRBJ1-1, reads DGGITQSPKYLFRKEGQNVTLSCEQNLNHDAMYWYRQDPGQGLRLIYYSQIVNDFQKGDIAEGYSVSREKKESFPLTVTSAQKNPTAFYLCASSRDFLNTEAFFGQGTRLTVV.

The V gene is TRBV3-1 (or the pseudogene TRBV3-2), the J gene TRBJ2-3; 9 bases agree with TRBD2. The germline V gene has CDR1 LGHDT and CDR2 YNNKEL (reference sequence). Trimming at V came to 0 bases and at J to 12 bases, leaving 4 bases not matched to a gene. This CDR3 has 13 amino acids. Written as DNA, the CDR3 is TGTGCCAGCAGCCAAGATTGGCGGGGGGGTCAGTATTTT. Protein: CASSQDWRGGQYF.

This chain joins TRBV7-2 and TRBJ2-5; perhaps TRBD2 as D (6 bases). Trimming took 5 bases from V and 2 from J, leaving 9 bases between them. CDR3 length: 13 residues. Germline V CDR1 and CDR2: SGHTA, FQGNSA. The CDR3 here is CASSPAGQETQYF. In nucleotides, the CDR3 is TGTGCCAGCAGCCCCGCGGGGCAAGAGACCCAGTACTTC.

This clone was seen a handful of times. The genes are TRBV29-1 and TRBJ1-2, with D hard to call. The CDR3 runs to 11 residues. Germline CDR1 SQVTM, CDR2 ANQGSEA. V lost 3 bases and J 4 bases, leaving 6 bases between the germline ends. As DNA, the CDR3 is TGCAGCGTTGATCAGGTCTATGGCTACACCTTC. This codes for CSVDQVYGYTF.

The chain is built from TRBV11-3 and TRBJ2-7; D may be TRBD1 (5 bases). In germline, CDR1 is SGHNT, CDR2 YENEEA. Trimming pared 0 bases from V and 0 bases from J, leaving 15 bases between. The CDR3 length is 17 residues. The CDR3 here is CASSLDVQEPLSYEQYF. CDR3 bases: TGTGCCAGCAGCTTAGATGTACAGGAACCTCTCTCCTACGAGCAGTACTTC.

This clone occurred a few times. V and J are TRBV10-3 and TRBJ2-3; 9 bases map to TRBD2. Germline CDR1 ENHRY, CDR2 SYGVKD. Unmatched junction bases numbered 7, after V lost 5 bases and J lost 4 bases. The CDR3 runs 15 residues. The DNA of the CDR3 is TGTGCCATCAGTCGTGGCGGGGGGGCGGCAGATACGCAGTATTTT. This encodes CAISRGGGAADTQYF.

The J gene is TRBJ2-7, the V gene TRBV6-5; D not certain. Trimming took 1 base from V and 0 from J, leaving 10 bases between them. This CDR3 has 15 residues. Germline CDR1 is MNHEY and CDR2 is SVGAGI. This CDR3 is CASSYFPSSSYEQYF. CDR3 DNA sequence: TGTGCCAGCAGTTACTTCCCGTCGAGCTCCTACGAGCAGTACTTC.

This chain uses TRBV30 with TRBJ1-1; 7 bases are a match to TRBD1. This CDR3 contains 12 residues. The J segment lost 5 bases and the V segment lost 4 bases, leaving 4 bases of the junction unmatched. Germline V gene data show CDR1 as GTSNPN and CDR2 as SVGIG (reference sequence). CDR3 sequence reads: CAWNSDRTEAFF. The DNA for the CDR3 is TGTGCCTGGAACTCGGACAGGACTGAAGCTTTCTTT.

Here the CDR3 reads CASSPLSSYNEQFF. As DNA, the CDR3 is TGTGCCAGTAGCCCCCTAAGCTCCTACAATGAGCAGTTCTTC. The rearrangement joins TRBV19 to TRBJ2-1; D call uncertain. This CDR3 region has 14 residues. Germline loops: CDR1 LNHDA, CDR2 SQIVND (reference sequence). The V gene lost 6 bases and the J gene lost 0 bases, with 9 bases spanning the gap.

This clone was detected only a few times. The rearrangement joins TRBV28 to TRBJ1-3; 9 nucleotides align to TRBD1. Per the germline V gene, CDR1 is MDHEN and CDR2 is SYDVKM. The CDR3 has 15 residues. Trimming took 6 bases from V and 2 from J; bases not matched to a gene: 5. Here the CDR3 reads CASRGRQGAGNTIYF. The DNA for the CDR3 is TGTGCCAGCAGGGGTCGACAGGGGGCTGGAAACACCATATATTTT. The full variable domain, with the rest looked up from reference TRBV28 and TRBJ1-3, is DVKVTQSSRYLVKRTGEKVFLECVQDMDHENMFWYRQDPGLGLRLIYFSYDVKMKEKGDIPEGYSVSREKKERFSLILESASTNQTSMYLCASRGRQGAGNTIYFGEGSWLTVV.

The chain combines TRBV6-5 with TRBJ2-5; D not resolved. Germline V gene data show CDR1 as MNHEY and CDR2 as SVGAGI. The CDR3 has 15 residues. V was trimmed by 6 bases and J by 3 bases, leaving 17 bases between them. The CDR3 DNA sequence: TGTGCCAGCAGCCCGGATACGTGGGCAAAAGAGACCCAGTACTTC. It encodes CASSPDTWAKETQYF.

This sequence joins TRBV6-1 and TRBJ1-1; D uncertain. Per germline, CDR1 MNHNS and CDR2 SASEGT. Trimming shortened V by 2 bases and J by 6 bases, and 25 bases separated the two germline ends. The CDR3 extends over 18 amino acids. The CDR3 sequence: CASSERLALRGEGSEAFF. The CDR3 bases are TGTGCCAGCAGTGAAAGACTCGCGTTGCGGGGTGAGGGCTCTGAAGCTTTCTTT.

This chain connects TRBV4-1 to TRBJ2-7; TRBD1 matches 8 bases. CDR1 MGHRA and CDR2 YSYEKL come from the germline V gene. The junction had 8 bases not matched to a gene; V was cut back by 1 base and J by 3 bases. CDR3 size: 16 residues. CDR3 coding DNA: TGCGCCAGCAGCCAAGTGCCGGGACAGGCTTTCTACGAGCAGTACTTC. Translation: CASSQVPGQAFYEQYF.

The CDR3 reads CASSFQPNEKLFF. In DNA, the CDR3 is TGTGCCAGCAGTTTTCAGCCTAATGAAAAACTGTTTTTT. The chain employs TRBV27 and TRBJ1-4; D is unresolved. Germline values: CDR1 MNHEY, CDR2 SMNVEV (reference sequence). Deletions cut 3 bases from V and 3 bases from J, with 5 bases between. The CDR3 has 13 residues.

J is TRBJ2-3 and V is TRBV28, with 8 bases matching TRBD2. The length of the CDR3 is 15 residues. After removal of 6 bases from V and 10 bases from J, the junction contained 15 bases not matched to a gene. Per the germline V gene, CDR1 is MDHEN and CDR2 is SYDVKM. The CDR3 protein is CASSPNPGLVSAQYF. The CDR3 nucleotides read TGTGCCAGCAGCCCTAATCCGGGACTAGTGTCAGCGCAGTATTTT.